The present TCR beta chain was sequenced within a study of cytomegalovirus exposure and HLA in healthy donors. General study points: Later work associated around 18,000 TCR beta sequences with HLA alleles at 0.05 false discovery rate. Certain sequence variants were highly shared and formed a cluster, and this cluster was likely a sequencing artifact. As a later analysis showed, several of the most significant clusters appeared to be linked to common viral pathogens.

The study ran its PCR with 60 Vbeta and 13 Jbeta primers. Clones were sequenced by immunoSEQ multiplex PCR, and TCRdb holds only the in-frame ones, with some missing. Here the sample spans 150,000 to 200,000 clones, 85% being singletons. The CDR3 is 15 amino acids. The germline CDR1 and CDR2 sequences are LGHNA and YSLEER. The V and J ends lost 1 base and 5 bases, in that order; junction bases with no gene match: 6. A word on this clone: Its target is not known.

Though probably carrying unrecorded immune exposures, donors were nominally healthy at sampling. This clonotype originated in a man younger than 35 in good health and CMV-seropositive. This chain joins TRBV4-3 and TRBJ1-1, with 8 bases identical to TRBD1. Sequencing was performed on PBMCs. The CDR3 region is CASSQGVTGVTEAFF. CDR3 sequence (DNA): TGCGCCAGCAGCCAAGGCGTGACAGGGGTGACTGAAGCTTTCTTT.